These T cell receptor beta chains were read from a single sample in a study of blood T cell repertoires in COVID-19. Sequencing was performed with immunoSEQ multiplex PCR; in TCRdb, only in-frame clones are kept and a portion is missing. This sample has fewer than 300,000 clones, with 82% found just once. The sample comprised peripheral blood. These receptor sequences come from a woman under 30 with acute or convalescent COVID-19. CDR3s include the opening cysteine and the closing phenylalanine or tryptophan. The D gene is left open where the match is weak. Some rows mark clone size as missing; the rest say once, few, many or name a class of expanded clone.

TRBV2	TRBD1	TRBJ1-5	NA	TGTGCCAGCAGTAGACAGGGGGCTAGTCAGCCCCAGCATTTT	CASSRQGASQPQHF
TRBV7-6	NA	TRBJ1-4	many	TGTGCCAGCAGCTTGTCGGGGGATTTTGAAAAACTGTTTTTT	CASSLSGDFEKLFF
TRBV4-3	TRBD2	TRBJ2-7	NA	TGCGCCAGCAGCCAAGATACATACCGGGAGGGAACGCACGAGCAGTACTTC	CASSQDTYREGTHEQYF
TRBV4-3	NA	TRBJ2-2	NA	TGCGCCAGCAGCCTGAGCACCGGGGAGCTGTTTTTT	CASSLSTGELFF
TRBV12-3/TRBV12-4	NA	TRBJ1-6	few	TGTGCCAGCAGAGAAACAGCTTCACCCCTCCACTTT	CASRETASPLHF
TRBV27	NA	TRBJ1-2	NA	TGTGCCAGCAGTTTATCTTTTGGACTGATCCTTAACTATGGCTACACCTTC	CASSLSFGLILNYGYTF
TRBV2	TRBD1	TRBJ1-1	NA	TGTGCCAGAGAGGCCGGGGACAGCTCTCCTTACACTGAAGCTTTCTTT	CAREAGDSSPYTEAFF
TRBV2	TRBD1	TRBJ2-7	NA	TGTGCCAGCAGTCCGGGACAGGGGAATACCTACGAGCAGTACTTC	CASSPGQGNTYEQYF
TRBV19	TRBD2	TRBJ2-1	NA	TGTGCCAGTAGTATAGTCCCTAGCGGGAGCGGGCAGTTCTTC	CASSIVPSGSGQFF
TRBV11-2	TRBD1	TRBJ2-3	NA	TGTGCCAGCAGCTTAGGGGGTTTAGCTTCTCAGGGGGCAGATACGCAGTATTTT	CASSLGGLASQGADTQYF
TRBV9	TRBD1	TRBJ2-7	NA	TGTGCCAGCAGCGTCGGGACAGGGGTCCTCGAGCAGTACTTC	CASSVGTGVLEQYF
TRBV27	TRBD1	TRBJ2-1	NA	TGTGCCAGCAAGGAAGCAGGGGGCAATGAGCAGTTCTTC	CASKEAGGNEQFF
TRBV11-2	TRBD2	TRBJ2-1	NA	TGTGCCAGCGGCCCAAATTGGTGGCGGGAGACCAACTTGGATGAGCAGTTCTTC	CASGPNWWRETNLDEQFF
TRBV5-8	NA	TRBJ1-6	NA	TGTGCCAGCAGCTTGGCCGGTTCATCCTATAATTCACCCCTCCACTTT	CASSLAGSSYNSPLHF
TRBV6-5	TRBD1	TRBJ1-2	NA	TGTGCCAGCAAGGTGACAGGGGCCGACTATGGCTACACCTTC	CASKVTGADYGYTF
TRBV27	TRBD1	TRBJ1-3	NA	TGTGCCAGCAGTGGGGGGACAGGGAGGTATAACACCATATATTTT	CASSGGTGRYNTIYF
TRBV30	NA	TRBJ1-5	NA	TGTGCCTGGAGTATAGCGGAAAATCAGCCCCAGCATTTT	CAWSIAENQPQHF
TRBV5-4	NA	TRBJ2-5	NA	TGTGCCAGCAGCTTTAGAGCGACTCAAGAGACCCAGTACTTC	CASSFRATQETQYF
TRBV6-5	NA	TRBJ1-1	NA	TGTGCCACCGCCCCGGGGGGCAAGGACACTGAAGCTTTCTTT	CATAPGGKDTEAFF
TRBV7-2	TRBD2	TRBJ2-7	many	TGTGCCAGCAGCTTATTTTCTAGCGGGAGGCTCCACGAGCAGTACTTC	CASSLFSSGRLHEQYF
TRBV27	NA	TRBJ2-5	NA	TGTGCCAGCAGTTTAAAAGGGCAGGGATGGGAGACCCAGTACTTC	CASSLKGQGWETQYF
TRBV2	NA	TRBJ2-7	few	TGTGCCAGCAGAGTCCCCGGCGAGCAGTACTTC	CASRVPGEQYF
TRBV6-5	NA	TRBJ1-5	once	TGTGCCAGCAGACAACAGGGATACCAGCCCCAGCATTTT	CASRQQGYQPQHF
TRBV27	TRBD1	TRBJ1-4	NA	TGTGCCAGCAGGCCCGGGGACAGGGGCGAAAAACTGTTTTTT	CASRPGDRGEKLFF
TRBV5-8	NA	TRBJ1-2	NA	TGTGCCAGCAGCTTGGCCCTACCTATGGGGGGTTACTATGGCTACACCTTC	CASSLALPMGGYYGYTF
TRBV3-1/TRBV3-2	TRBD1	TRBJ1-1	NA	TGTGCCAGCAGCCAAGTCGAGGGGGCCACTGAAGCTTTCTTT	CASSQVEGATEAFF
TRBV5-6	NA	TRBJ2-1	once	TGTGCCAGCAGATTGGGCCTGGCTAGCCGGGATGAGCAGTTCTTC	CASRLGLASRDEQFF
TRBV20-1	TRBD1	TRBJ1-5	NA	TGCAGTGCTAGTTGGCCCGGGACAGGGAATCAGCCCCAGCATTTT	CSASWPGTGNQPQHF
TRBV7-6	TRBD2	TRBJ2-1	once	TGTGCCAGCACCCCTGGACTAGCGGGCCCCAATGAGCAGTTCTTC	CASTPGLAGPNEQFF
TRBV7-2	TRBD1	TRBJ1-4	NA	TGTGCCAGCAGCGTACAGGGGTGGCCTAATGAAAAACTGTTTTTT	CASSVQGWPNEKLFF
TRBV7-2	NA	TRBJ2-1	NA	TGTGCCAGCAGCTTACGTGGATGGCGGAGTGCCTACAATGAGCAGTTCTTC	CASSLRGWRSAYNEQFF
TRBV3-1/TRBV3-2	NA	TRBJ2-7	NA	TGTGCCAGCAGCCAATACCAGTCCGAGCAGTACTTC	CASSQYQSEQYF
TRBV19	NA	TRBJ1-1	NA	TGTGCCAGTAGTCCTAGGAGGGTTGGAACTGAAGCTTTCTTT	CASSPRRVGTEAFF
TRBV27	TRBD1	TRBJ2-7	NA	TGTGCCAGCAGTTGGAACAGGGGGCCAGGGGAGCAGTACTTC	CASSWNRGPGEQYF
TRBV6-2/TRBV6-3	TRBD2	TRBJ2-3	NA	TGTGCCAGCAGTTACTCCCAGACTAGCGGGAACACAGATACGCAGTATTTT	CASSYSQTSGNTDTQYF
TRBV7-2	TRBD2	TRBJ2-1	NA	TGTGCCAGCAGCCAGGGACTAGCGGGTCTTGTAAGCTCCTACAATGAGCAGTTCTTC	CASSQGLAGLVSSYNEQFF
TRBV4-1	NA	TRBJ2-1	NA	TGCGCCAGCAGCCAAGCCCAGCGGGTAAGCGACAATGAGCAGTTCTTC	CASSQAQRVSDNEQFF
TRBV10-1	NA	TRBJ2-7	NA	TGCGCCAGCAGTGAAGGGTCGGGGGAGCAGTACTTC	CASSEGSGEQYF
TRBV29-1	TRBD2	TRBJ2-1	NA	TGCAGCGGACTAGCGGGAGGGCCGGGCAATGAGCAGTTCTTC	CSGLAGGPGNEQFF
TRBV7-9	NA	TRBJ1-6	NA	TGTGCCAGCAGCTTTACAGTTGATAATTCACCCCTCCACTTT	CASSFTVDNSPLHF
TRBV19	NA	TRBJ2-7	NA	TGTGCCAGTAGTACAACCGGACTACCCTACTCCTACGAGCAGTACTTC	CASSTTGLPYSYEQYF
TRBV4-3	TRBD1	TRBJ2-7	NA	TGCGCCAGCAGCCAAGAGGGACAGGGGGACTACGAGCAGTACTTC	CASSQEGQGDYEQYF
TRBV7-6	TRBD2	TRBJ2-7	NA	TGTGCCAGCGCTGGACTAGCGGGAACGAAAGATCCCTACGAGCAGTACTTC	CASAGLAGTKDPYEQYF
TRBV9	TRBD2	TRBJ2-5	NA	TGTGCCAGCAGCGTAGGACATCTGCAGCGGGAGGGTGAGGAGACCCAGTACTTC	CASSVGHLQREGEETQYF
TRBV5-6	NA	TRBJ2-3	once	TGTGCCAGCAGCCCGCTGGGCTGGGGAAGGGGTCCGGATACGCAGTATTTT	CASSPLGWGRGPDTQYF
TRBV7-8	NA	TRBJ1-5	NA	TGTGCCAGCAGCTTAGCACAGTCGTATAGCAATCAGCCCCAGCATTTT	CASSLAQSYSNQPQHF
TRBV11-2	NA	TRBJ2-7	NA	TGTGCCAGCAGCCAGGAGGGCCAAACGTGGGAGCAGTACTTC	CASSQEGQTWEQYF
TRBV6-1	TRBD2	TRBJ2-5	NA	TGTGCCAGCAGCCTGGGACTAGCGGGAGAGACCCAGTACTTC	CASSLGLAGETQYF
TRBV5-4	TRBD2	TRBJ2-2	NA	TGTGCCAGCAGCCGTAGCGGGTTGGACACCGGGGAGCTGTTTTTT	CASSRSGLDTGELFF
TRBV29-1	NA	TRBJ1-1	once	TGCAGCGTTGTTGCAGTTGAAGCTTTCTTT	CSVVAVEAFF
TRBV3-1/TRBV3-2	NA	TRBJ1-2	NA	TGTGCCAGCAGCCCCGGGGTGTACGTCGGTGGCTACACCTTC	CASSPGVYVGGYTF
TRBV7-9	NA	TRBJ2-7	NA	TGTGCCAGCAGCCTCGGGAATACCTTCGACGAGCAGTACTTC	CASSLGNTFDEQYF
TRBV6-5	TRBD1	TRBJ1-2	NA	TGTGCCAGCAGTTACCAGACAGGGTCGATTGATGGCTACACCTTC	CASSYQTGSIDGYTF
TRBV11-1	NA	TRBJ2-1	NA	TGTGCCAGCAGCTTATCCCGTGGGAGTGAGCAGTTCTTC	CASSLSRGSEQFF
TRBV18	TRBD1	TRBJ1-1	NA	TGTGCCAGCGCCCGGGACAGGGGGAACACTGAAGCTTTCTTT	CASARDRGNTEAFF
TRBV6-5	TRBD1	TRBJ2-1	NA	TGTGCCAGCCAGCAGGACCTCAGGGGGCGCAAGCAGTTCTTC	CASQQDLRGRKQFF
TRBV7-8	NA	TRBJ1-5	NA	TGTGCCAGCAGCCCCCGGCGGCGTAGCAATCAGCCCCAGCATTTT	CASSPRRRSNQPQHF
TRBV27	NA	TRBJ1-4	NA	TGTGCCAGCAGTTTATCGAGGGGGTTTAATGAAAAACTGTTTTTT	CASSLSRGFNEKLFF
TRBV7-6	NA	TRBJ2-7	NA	TGTGCCAGCAGCTCCGCGCCTCTATACGAGCAGTACTTC	CASSSAPLYEQYF